What follows is one T cell receptor (beta chain) and its context. As yet, its antigen is unknown. The sample belongs to a study of shared clonotypes between healthy human individuals. The CDR3 spans 15 residues. Germline lookup yields CDR1 SEHNR and CDR2 FQNEAQ (reference sequence). J gave up 5 bases and V 7 bases, and 13 bases lay outside the gene matches. Profiled with immunoSEQ multiplex PCR; TCRdb holds only in-frame clones, not every one. The data hold more than 1,200,000 clones, with approximately 98.5% observed a single time. Findings of the study overall: The four-donor shared clonotypes exceeded non-shared clonotypes in generation probability, with non-shared ones scoring lower. Genetic and exposure-history diversity was limited by the small donor number.

This clonotype originated in a man under 40 in good health. V is TRBV7-9 and J is TRBJ2-5, with 7 bases identical to TRBD2. Sequencing used naive CD4+ T cells sorted from blood. As for subset: CD45RA+ positively selected. Here the CDR3 reads CASTNGRERRETQYF. The CDR3 DNA is TGTGCCAGCACCAACGGGCGGGAGAGAAGGGAGACCCAGTACTTC.